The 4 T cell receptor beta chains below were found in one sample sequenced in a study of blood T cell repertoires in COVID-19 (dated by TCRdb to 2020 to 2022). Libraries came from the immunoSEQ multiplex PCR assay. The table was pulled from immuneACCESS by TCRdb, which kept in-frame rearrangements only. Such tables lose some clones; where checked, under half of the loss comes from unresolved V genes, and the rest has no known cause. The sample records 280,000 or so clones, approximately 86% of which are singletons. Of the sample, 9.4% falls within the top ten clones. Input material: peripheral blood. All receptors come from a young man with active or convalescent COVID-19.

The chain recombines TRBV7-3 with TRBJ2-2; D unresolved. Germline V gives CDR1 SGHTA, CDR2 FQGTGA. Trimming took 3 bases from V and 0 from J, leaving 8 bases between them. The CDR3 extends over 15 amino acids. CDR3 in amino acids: CASSLIHSNTGELFF. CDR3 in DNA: TGTGCCAGCAGCTTGATACATTCGAACACCGGGGAGCTGTTTTTT.

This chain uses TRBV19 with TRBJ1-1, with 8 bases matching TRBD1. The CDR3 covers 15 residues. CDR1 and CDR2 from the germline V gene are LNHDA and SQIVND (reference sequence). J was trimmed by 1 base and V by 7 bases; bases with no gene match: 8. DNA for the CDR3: TGTGCCAGTACCACAGCAGGGGGCCGGAACACTGAAGCTTTCTTT. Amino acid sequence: CASTTAGGRNTEAFF.

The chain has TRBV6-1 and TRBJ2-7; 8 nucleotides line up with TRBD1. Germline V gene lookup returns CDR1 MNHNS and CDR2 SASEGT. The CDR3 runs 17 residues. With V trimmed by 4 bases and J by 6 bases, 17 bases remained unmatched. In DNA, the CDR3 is TGTGCCAGCAGTGCCAGGGGGCCGACCTTAGCGATAACCGAGCAGTACTTC. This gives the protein CASSARGPTLAITEQYF.

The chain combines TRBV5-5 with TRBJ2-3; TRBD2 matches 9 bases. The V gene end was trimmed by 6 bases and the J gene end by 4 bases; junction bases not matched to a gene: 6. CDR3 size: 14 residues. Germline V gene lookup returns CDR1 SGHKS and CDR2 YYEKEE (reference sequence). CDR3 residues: CASTPGLAPDTQYF. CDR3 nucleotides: TGTGCCAGCACACCGGGACTAGCCCCAGATACGCAGTATTTT.